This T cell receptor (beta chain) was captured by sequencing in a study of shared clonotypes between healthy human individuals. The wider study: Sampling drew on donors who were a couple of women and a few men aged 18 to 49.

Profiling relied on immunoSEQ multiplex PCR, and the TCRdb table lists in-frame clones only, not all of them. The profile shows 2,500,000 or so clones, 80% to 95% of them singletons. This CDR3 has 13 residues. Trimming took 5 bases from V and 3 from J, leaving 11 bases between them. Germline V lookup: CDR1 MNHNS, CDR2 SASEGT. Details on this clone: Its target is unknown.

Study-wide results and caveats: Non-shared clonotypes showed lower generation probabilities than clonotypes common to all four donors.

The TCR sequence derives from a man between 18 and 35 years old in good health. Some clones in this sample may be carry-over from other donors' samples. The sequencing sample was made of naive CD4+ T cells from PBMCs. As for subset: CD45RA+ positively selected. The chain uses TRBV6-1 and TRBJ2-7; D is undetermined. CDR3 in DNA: TGTGCCAGCAGTTTAGAGATAAACTACGAGCAGTACTTC. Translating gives CASSLEINYEQYF.